This entry describes one T cell receptor (beta chain). What it binds is not known. Trimming took 1 base from V and 1 from J, leaving 5 bases between them. There are 13 residues in the CDR3. Germline V gene lookup returns CDR1 MGHRA and CDR2 YSYEKL. This entry is derived from a study of PD-1 blockade in classical Hodgkin lymphoma. Study-wide points: The diversity seen at baseline in complete responders resembled that of newly diagnosed patients.

Relapse was seen in all patients after autologous stem cell transplantation, and brentuximab vedotin exposure was variable. Produced via immunoSEQ multiplex PCR; TCRdb's table is partial and in-frame only. Of about 17,000 clones in the sample, 75% to 85% were seen once. This receptor was taken from a human donor with classical Hodgkin lymphoma. Sample: peripheral blood mononuclear cells (PBMCs), taken at baseline. The rearrangement uses TRBV4-1 and TRBJ2-7, with no clear D. In nucleotides, the CDR3 is TGCGCCAGCAGCCAAGGAAGTTCCTACGAGCAGTACTTC. Protein sequence: CASSQGSSYEQYF.